The 30 T cell receptor beta chains below come from one sample, sequenced in a study of blood T cell repertoires in COVID-19 (dated by TCRdb to between 2020 and 2021). Libraries were prepared through the immunoSEQ multiplex PCR assay. The immuneACCESS repertoire file appears here via TCRdb, limited to in-frame rearrangements. These files lack a portion of the clones; in checked studies, under half of the deficit traces to unresolved V genes, and the cause of the others is not known. This sample is represented by 250,000 to 300,000 clones; 89% of them were singletons. The ten biggest clones cover 0.85% to 1% of the sample. Sequencing used peripheral blood. The receptor source for this set is a woman aged 40 to 55 who had recovered from COVID-19.

This chain uses TRBV5-1 with TRBJ2-7; D is uncertain. This CDR3 is built from 14 residues. With 0 bases removed from V and 2 bases from J, the gap between germline ends came to 9 bases. The germline V gene has CDR1 SGHRS and CDR2 YFSETQ. The CDR3, as DNA: TGCGCCAGCAGCTTGGGCGGTCAGCCCTACGAGCAGTACTTC. Protein sequence: CASSLGGQPYEQYF.

The V gene is TRBV12-5, the J gene TRBJ1-1, with 7 bases lining up with TRBD1. V was clipped by 1 base and J by 5 bases; unmatched bases: 7. This CDR3 is built from 15 residues. Germline V lookup: CDR1 LGHNT, CDR2 FRNRAP. The CDR3 spells CASGLESRGRTEAFF. The CDR3 nucleotides read TGTGCTAGTGGTTTGGAATCTAGGGGGCGGACTGAAGCTTTCTTT.

This chain links TRBV19 with TRBJ2-3, with 8 bases identical to TRBD2. Germline lookup yields CDR1 LNHDA and CDR2 SQIVND (reference sequence). J gave up 3 bases and V 8 bases, and 10 bases lay outside the gene matches. The CDR3 consists of 15 residues. Here the CDR3 DNA reads TGTGCCAGTTCCGTCAGCGGGAGTGGGACAGATACGCAGTATTTT. Encoded protein: CASSVSGSGTDTQYF. The variable domain in full, completed from reference TRBV19 and TRBJ2-3, reads DGGITQSPKYLFRKEGQNVTLSCEQNLNHDAMYWYRQDPGQGLRLIYYSQIVNDFQKGDIAEGYSVSREKKESFPLTVTSAQKNPTAFYLCASSVSGSGTDTQYFGPGTRLTVL.

The gene calls are TRBV6-5 and TRBJ1-2; D is perhaps TRBD1 (6 bases). V was pared by 6 bases and J by 5 bases, with 16 bases between. Per germline, CDR1 MNHEY and CDR2 SVGAGI. CDR3 length: 14 residues. The CDR3 loop reads CASRNTGKSYGYTF. In DNA, the CDR3 is TGTGCCAGCAGAAACACAGGGAAGTCGTATGGCTACACCTTC.

J is TRBJ2-5 and V is TRBV18, with 11 bases lining up with TRBD1. Trimming at V came to 3 bases and at J to 5 bases, leaving 8 bases not matched to a gene. Per germline, CDR1 KGHSH and CDR2 LQKENI. The CDR3 consists of 16 residues. The CDR3 region has the DNA TGTGCCAGCTCACCGGGACCGGGACAGGGGGGCGAGACCCAGTACTTC. It specifies CASSPGPGQGGETQYF.

This chain links TRBV6-6 with TRBJ2-7; D perhaps matches TRBD2 (8 bases). Between the trimmed V and J ends, which lost 7 bases and 2 bases, there was a span of 24 bases. Germline CDR1 is MNHNY and CDR2 is SVGAGI (reference sequence). This CDR3 spans 17 amino acids. CDR3 nucleotides: TGTGCCAGCACTCGCCCGAGGACGGGGGGGACAGCCTACGAGCAGTACTTC. It specifies CASTRPRTGGTAYEQYF.

The genes are TRBV5-4 and TRBJ2-7; possible D gene TRBD2, 5 bases. Trimming stripped 0 bases from V and 3 bases from J, with 16 bases between. The CDR3 contains 16 residues. In germline, CDR1 is SGHNT, CDR2 YYREEE (reference sequence). CDR3 DNA: TGTGCCAGCAGCTTGGCCCCAAGCGGAACCTACTACGAGCAGTACTTC. Amino acids: CASSLAPSGTYYEQYF.

The CDR3 DNA sequence: TGTGCCAGCAGTCCCGTTTTGCCGGACAATGAGCAGTTCTTC. Amino acids: CASSPVLPDNEQFF. The chain combines TRBV27 with TRBJ2-1; D unclear. Between the trimmed V and J ends, which lost 5 bases and 5 bases, there was a span of 13 bases. From germline, CDR1 is MNHEY and CDR2 SMNVEV (reference sequence). The CDR3 length is 14 residues.

The chain joins TRBV2 to TRBJ2-3, with 8 positions matching TRBD2. Losses at the gene ends were 6 bases for V and 2 bases for J; bases not matched to a gene: 7. Germline V gene sequence: CDR1 SNHLY, CDR2 FYNNEI. The CDR3 runs 15 residues. CDR3 loop: CASRVAGQLTDTQYF. DNA for the CDR3: TGTGCCAGCAGGGTAGCGGGGCAGCTCACAGATACGCAGTATTTT.

The chain carries TRBV6-6 and TRBJ2-7; 8 bases are shared with TRBD2. Per germline, CDR1 MNHNY and CDR2 SVGAGI (reference sequence). The J segment lost 0 bases and the V segment lost 6 bases, leaving 4 bases of the junction unmatched. The CDR3 loop spans 14 amino acids. As DNA, the CDR3 is TGTGCCAGCAGCGTAGCGGGAAGCTCCTACGAGCAGTACTTC. Its translation is CASSVAGSSYEQYF.

J is TRBJ1-4 and V is TRBV15, with 9 bases matching TRBD1. The CDR3 has 14 residues. Germline assignment: CDR1 LNHNV and CDR2 YYDKDF (reference sequence). The V segment lost 3 bases and the J segment 12 bases; nucleotides outside the gene matches: 8. CDR3 loop: CATSSVRDRVQLFF. The CDR3 DNA reads TGTGCCACCAGCAGTGTGAGGGACAGGGTCCAACTGTTTTTT.

This chain joins TRBV5-6 and TRBJ1-2, with unresolved D. This CDR3 is 12 amino acids long. The V and J ends lost 2 bases and 7 bases respectively, with 9 bases between them. CDR1 and CDR2 (germline): SGHDT, YYEEEE. This CDR3 reads CASSLGPGGYTF. The DNA of the CDR3 is TGTGCCAGCAGCTTAGGTCCGGGTGGCTACACCTTC.

The chain combines TRBV19 with TRBJ2-7, with 9 bases aligning to TRBD1. CDR1 and CDR2 from the germline V gene are LNHDA and SQIVND (reference sequence). V gave up 8 bases and J gave up 4 bases; unmatched junction bases: 3. The CDR3 runs 12 residues. For the CDR3, the DNA is TGTGCCAGTTTGACAGGGGGTTACGAGCAGTACTTC. Translating it yields CASLTGGYEQYF.

This clone appeared a single time. V is TRBV9 and J is TRBJ2-7; 10 nucleotides line up with TRBD2. J was trimmed by 3 bases and V by 4 bases; bases with no gene match: 10. The CDR3 is made up of 16 amino acids. Germline values: CDR1 SGDLS, CDR2 YYNGEE. The DNA of the CDR3 is TGTGCCAGCAGCCCGAGCCTAGCGGGAGCCTTCTACGAGCAGTACTTC. Protein product: CASSPSLAGAFYEQYF.

The chain carries TRBV5-1 and TRBJ2-2; D may be TRBD1 (6 bases). There are 14 residues in the CDR3. With 3 bases removed from V and 5 bases from J, the gap between germline ends came to 11 bases. Germline V gene sequence: CDR1 SGHRS, CDR2 YFSETQ. CDR3 in DNA: TGCGCCAGCAGCTGGGGGCAGCAAACCGGGGAGCTGTTTTTT. Residues: CASSWGQQTGELFF.

This chain uses TRBV30 with TRBJ2-3, with D perhaps matching TRBD2 (6 bases). This CDR3 comprises 13 residues. Between the trimmed V and J ends, which lost 3 bases and 6 bases, there was a span of 13 bases. From germline, CDR1 is GTSNPN and CDR2 SVGIG (reference sequence). CDR3 protein: CAWRLARRDTQYF. The DNA of the CDR3 is TGTGCCTGGAGGCTAGCGCGAAGGGATACGCAGTATTTT. Full variable domain (outside the CDR3, taken from reference TRBV30 and TRBJ2-3): SQTIHQWPATLVQPVGSPLSLECTVEGTSNPNLYWYRQAAGRGLQLLFYSVGIGQISSEVPQNLSASRPQDRQFILSSKKLLLSDSGFYLCAWRLARRDTQYFGPGTRLTVL.

The V call is TRBV7-2, the J call TRBJ2-3, with D perhaps TRBD1 (6 bases). Germline V gives CDR1 SGHTA, CDR2 FQGNSA. The CDR3 sequence is 17 residues long. The germline V and J ends were trimmed by 3 bases and 2 bases, with 18 bases remaining between them. The CDR3 is CASSLVAGQRYTDTQYF. The CDR3 DNA reads as TGTGCCAGCAGCTTGGTGGCAGGACAGCGATACACAGATACGCAGTATTTT.

J is TRBJ2-1 and V is TRBV6-5, with a possible D match to TRBD2 (5 bases). Germline V gives CDR1 MNHEY, CDR2 SVGAGI. The CDR3 contains 16 residues. V was cut by 0 bases and J by 4 bases, with 13 bases left in between. The chain's CDR3 is CASSYSGRAPYNEQFF. The CDR3 nucleotides are TGTGCCAGCAGTTACTCTGGGCGGGCCCCTTACAATGAGCAGTTCTTC.

This chain connects TRBV5-5 to TRBJ2-3; TRBD1 matches 8 bases. Germline V gene sequence: CDR1 SGHKS, CDR2 YYEKEE (reference sequence). The V segment lost 0 bases and the J segment 4 bases; nucleotides outside the gene matches: 4. The CDR3 runs to 15 residues. The CDR3 sequence: CASSLVVTGADTQYF. The CDR3 DNA reads TGTGCCAGCAGCTTGGTGGTGACAGGGGCAGATACGCAGTATTTT.

This chain uses TRBV4-1 with TRBJ1-4; D possibly corresponds to TRBD1 (5 bases). Trimming pared 5 bases from V and 0 bases from J, leaving 10 bases between. This CDR3 spans 15 amino acids. The germline V gene has CDR1 MGHRA and CDR2 YSYEKL. CDR3 DNA: TGCGCCAGCAGCTGGACACACCCAACTAATGAAAAACTGTTTTTT. Translation gives CASSWTHPTNEKLFF.

The chain carries TRBV6-5 and TRBJ1-1; D perhaps matches TRBD1 (6 bases). This CDR3 is built from 14 residues. The germline V and J ends were trimmed by 2 bases and 4 bases, with 11 bases remaining between them. CDR1 MNHEY and CDR2 SVGAGI come from the germline V gene. CDR3 amino acids: CASSYAGATTEAFF. DNA for the CDR3: TGTGCCAGCAGTTACGCAGGGGCGACCACTGAAGCTTTCTTT.

The chain employs TRBV19 and TRBJ2-1, with 9 bases lining up with TRBD2. There are 16 residues in the CDR3. CDR1 is LNHDA, CDR2 SQIVND, per germline (reference sequence). The V segment lost 9 bases and the J segment 1 base; nucleotides outside the gene matches: 10. The CDR3 is CASSQAGGISYNEQFF. The DNA for the CDR3 is TGTGCCAGCAGTCAAGCGGGAGGTATATCCTACAATGAGCAGTTCTTC.

The chain joins TRBV5-1 to TRBJ2-7; TRBD1 matches 7 bases. V was clipped by 5 bases and J by 0 bases; unmatched bases: 5. Germline V lookup: CDR1 SGHRS, CDR2 YFSETQ. This CDR3 is built from 14 residues. The CDR3, as DNA: TGCGCCAGCAGTACGACAGGGAGCTCCTACGAGCAGTACTTC. Residues: CASSTTGSSYEQYF.

The V gene is TRBV6-1, the J gene TRBJ1-5, with D perhaps TRBD1 (6 bases). Trimming stripped 1 base from V and 6 bases from J, with 10 bases between. The germline V gene encodes CDR1 MNHNS and CDR2 SASEGT. The CDR3 loop spans 14 amino acids. CDR3 in DNA: TGTGCCAGCAGTGAAGTAACAGGGACTCAGCCCCAGCATTTT. As protein: CASSEVTGTQPQHF.

This chain uses TRBV5-1 with TRBJ2-5; a weak D match, TRBD1 (6 bases). Germline CDR1 reads SGHRS; CDR2 reads YFSETQ. The V and J ends lost 2 bases and 2 bases respectively, with 7 bases between them. The CDR3 extends over 13 amino acids. CDR3 loop: CASSFGQQETQYF. The CDR3 nucleotides are TGCGCCAGCAGCTTCGGACAGCAAGAGACCCAGTACTTC.

V and J are TRBV4-1 and TRBJ2-7; D gene unclear. CDR1 and CDR2 (germline): MGHRA, YSYEKL. Trimming left V 2 bases short and J 0 bases short, with 11 bases between. The CDR3 loop spans 15 amino acids. The CDR3 DNA reads TGCGCCAGCAGCCAAAGTTCACAGAGCTCCTACGAGCAGTACTTC. It encodes CASSQSSQSSYEQYF.

The V and J genes are TRBV5-8 and TRBJ2-7; D gene ambiguous. CDR1 and CDR2 from the germline V gene are SGHTS and YDEGEE. The V gene lost 2 bases and the J gene lost 2 bases, with 11 bases spanning the gap. This CDR3 spans 14 amino acids. The CDR3 here is CASSFRAVPYEQYF. The DNA of the CDR3 is TGTGCCAGCAGCTTTCGTGCGGTCCCCTACGAGCAGTACTTC. Looking up the rest from reference TRBV5-8 and TRBJ2-7 gives the full variable domain: EAGVTQSPTHLIKTRGQQATLRCSPISGHTSVYWYQQALGLGLQFLLWYDEGEERNRGNFPPRFSGRQFPNYSSELNVNALELEDSALYLCASSFRAVPYEQYFGPGTRLTVT.

CDR3 sequence: CATRDRDQETQYF. Here the CDR3 DNA reads TGTGCCACCCGGGACAGGGACCAAGAGACCCAGTACTTC. This chain uses TRBV10-3 with TRBJ2-5, with 9 positions matching TRBD1. V dropped 10 bases and J dropped 0; count of bases not matched to a gene: 3. The germline gives CDR1 ENHRY, CDR2 SYGVKD. The CDR3 runs 13 residues.

DNA for the CDR3: TGTGCCAGCAGATTTGGGACTAGGATAAACGAGCAGTACTTC. Translating it yields CASRFGTRINEQYF. The chain joins TRBV5-8 to TRBJ2-7, with 8 bases fitting TRBD2. Germline CDR1 and CDR2: SGHTS and YDEGEE. This CDR3 has 14 residues. Unmatched junction bases numbered 9, after V lost 5 bases and J lost 5 bases.

This chain uses TRBV11-2 with TRBJ2-7; 15 bases fit TRBD2. This CDR3 has 17 amino acids. The V gene end was trimmed by 2 bases and the J gene end by 5 bases; junction bases not matched to a gene: 7. CDR1 and CDR2 (germline): SGHAT, FQNNGV. The CDR3 DNA reads TGTGCCAGCAGCTTACCGGGACTAGCGGGAGGACGGCACGAGCAGTACTTC. As protein: CASSLPGLAGGRHEQYF.